The present entry profiles one T cell receptor beta chain with its context. Its antigen remains undetermined. Qualities for individual bases were not recorded, and no much larger clone is one base off. This sample stems from a study of blood T cell repertoires in COVID-19 (dated by TCRdb to about 2020). For the wider study: The collaborator samples originated in the United States, Italy and Spain and spanned the acute and convalescent phases of COVID-19. The material from the prospective study consisted of cDNA or gDNA derived from T cells, B-cell-depleted T cells, or PBMCs. The dataset comprised deeply sampled blood TCRbeta repertoires from subjects exposed to, actively infected with, or recovered from COVID-19. The repertoires were released in a freely available public database meant as a resource for research on the immune response to SARS-CoV-2. The samples were drawn from two sources: the first 160 participants of the ongoing ImmuneRACE study, and about 1,300 subjects contributed by 6 global collaborators. A de-identified subject ID, COVID-19 status, age in years and sex were almost always included in the sample metadata. HLA class I and class II types, where available, came from metadata supplied by the sample provider rather than from assay-based typing.

Here is what the overall study found, with its caveats: The quantity of clinical and demographic metadata differed by source and by participant and was supplied without curation.

Trimming takes 6 bases off V and 6 bases off J; junction bases not matched to a gene: 5. Spanning cysteine to phenylalanine, the CDR3 consists of 13 amino acids. Only CDR3 DNA is held: 39 bases, read in frame from base 1. CDR1 and CDR2 were assigned from the germline V gene as MNHEY and SVGAGI. TCRbeta CDR3 regions were amplified from genomic DNA using the immunoSEQ Assay, a bias-controlled multiplex PCR. Per the source publication's procedure: The number of nucleated cells in each sample was estimated by amplification of reference gene primers within the assay. To quantify the absolute abundance of each unique TCRbeta CDR3 rearrangement, sequence reads were collapsed and filtered. For each sample, productive Simpson clonality was calculated by taking the square root of Simpson's diversity index across productive rearrangements. TCRdb carries this immuneACCESS record with in-frame sequences only. Its versions omit some clonotypes, under half of them owing to an unresolved V gene in the studies checked, with the rest unexplained. D and trimming come from the DNA, and the V and J calls and clone size come from that table. Here the sample has approximately 200,000 clones; less than 90% occur a single time. Together, the top ten hold more than 4% of the sample.

Participants in the prospective study were aged about 18 to 90 years, lived in 24 United States geographic areas, and enrolled through a virtual design. To assign participants to cohorts, the prospective study relied on clinical history that participants themselves reported in a screening survey and a study questionnaire. Exposed participants were defined as having been in contact with someone with a PCR-confirmed or clinician-diagnosed COVID-19 case within 2 weeks of study entry. In the prospective study, whole blood, serum and a nasopharyngeal or oropharyngeal swab were collected from each participant by mobile phlebotomists. Prospective study participants could optionally give additional blood draws and questionnaires over a roughly two-month period. Prospective study blood samples were shipped either frozen or at room temperature before DNA extraction.

The chain links TRBV6-5 with TRBJ2-1, with 7 bases matching TRBD1. The sequence came from a woman in her 30s who had been exposed to COVID-19. Source material: PBMCs or T cells enriched from blood (not recorded which). The sequenced DNA is TGTGCCAGCAGACTCCCAGGGGGCAATGAGCAGTTCTTC. This is translated as CASRLPGGNEQFF.